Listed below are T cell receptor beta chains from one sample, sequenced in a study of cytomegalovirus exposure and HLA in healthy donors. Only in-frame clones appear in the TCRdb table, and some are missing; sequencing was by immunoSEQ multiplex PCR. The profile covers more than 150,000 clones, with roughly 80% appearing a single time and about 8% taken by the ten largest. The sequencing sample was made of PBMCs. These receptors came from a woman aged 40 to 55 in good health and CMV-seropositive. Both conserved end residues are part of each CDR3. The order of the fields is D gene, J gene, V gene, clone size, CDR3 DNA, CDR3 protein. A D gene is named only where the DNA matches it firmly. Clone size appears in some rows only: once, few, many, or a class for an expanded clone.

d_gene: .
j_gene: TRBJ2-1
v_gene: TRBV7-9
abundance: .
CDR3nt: TGTGCCAGCAGTCTACCCCCGAGCGATGAGCAGTTCTTC
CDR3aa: CASSLPPSDEQFF

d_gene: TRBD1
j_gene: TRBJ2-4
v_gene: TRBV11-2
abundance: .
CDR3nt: TGTGCCAGCAGCTTAGATGGGACAGGGACCATTCAGTACTTC
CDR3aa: CASSLDGTGTIQYF

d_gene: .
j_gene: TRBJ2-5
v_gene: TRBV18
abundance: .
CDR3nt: TGTGCCAGCTCACCGAGGACAACAGAGACCCAGTACTTC
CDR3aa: CASSPRTTETQYF

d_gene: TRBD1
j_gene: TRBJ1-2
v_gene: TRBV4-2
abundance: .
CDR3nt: TGTGCCAGCAGCCACCGTAATGACAGGGACGGCTACACCTTC
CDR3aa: CASSHRNDRDGYTF

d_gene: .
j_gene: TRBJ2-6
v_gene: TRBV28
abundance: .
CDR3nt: TGTGCCAGCAGCCGGCTAGCAGCTGGGGCCAACGTCCTGACTTTC
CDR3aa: CASSRLAAGANVLTF

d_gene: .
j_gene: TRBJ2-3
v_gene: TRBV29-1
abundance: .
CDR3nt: TGCAGCGTGATTAGCGCCCGCACAGATACGCAGTATTTT
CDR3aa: CSVISARTDTQYF

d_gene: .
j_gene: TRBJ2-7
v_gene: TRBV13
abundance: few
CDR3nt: TGTGCCAGCACCCAACAGGACTCCTACGAGCAGTACTTC
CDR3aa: CASTQQDSYEQYF

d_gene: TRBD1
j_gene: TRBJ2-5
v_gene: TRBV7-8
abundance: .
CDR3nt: TGTGCCAGCAGCTTAGATGGACAGGTTGTGAGTTCTTGGGAGACCCAGTACTTC
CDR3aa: CASSLDGQVVSSWETQYF

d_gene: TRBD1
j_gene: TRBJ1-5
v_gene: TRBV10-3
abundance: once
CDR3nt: TGTGCCATCAGTTCAACAGACCCGGGACAGGGGCAGCCCCAGCATTTT
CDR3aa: CAISSTDPGQGQPQHF

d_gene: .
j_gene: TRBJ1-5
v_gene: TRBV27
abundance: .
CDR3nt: TGTGCCAGCTCTCCTGGGCGGGGAGTGACTCAGCCCCAGCATTTT
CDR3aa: CASSPGRGVTQPQHF

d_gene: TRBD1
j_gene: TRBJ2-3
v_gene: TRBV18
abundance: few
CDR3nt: TGTGCCAGCTTGCAGGGGGCAGATACGCAGTATTTT
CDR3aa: CASLQGADTQYF

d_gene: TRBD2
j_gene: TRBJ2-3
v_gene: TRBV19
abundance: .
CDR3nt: TGTGCCAGTAGGCAAGCGGGAGGTAGGGCAGATACGCAGTATTTT
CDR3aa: CASRQAGGRADTQYF

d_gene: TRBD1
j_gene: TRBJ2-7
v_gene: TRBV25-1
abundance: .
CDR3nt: TGTGCCAGCAGTGAATCCCTGACAGGGGGCTACGAGCAGTACTTC
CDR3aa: CASSESLTGGYEQYF

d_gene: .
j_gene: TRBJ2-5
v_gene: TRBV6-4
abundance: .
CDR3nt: TGTGCCAGCAGTGACCCGATAAGCTATACCCAAGAGACCCAGTACTTC
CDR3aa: CASSDPISYTQETQYF

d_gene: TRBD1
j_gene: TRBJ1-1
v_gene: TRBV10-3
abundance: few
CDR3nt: TGTGCCATCGGCAGGGGGGCGAACACTGAAGCTTTCTTT
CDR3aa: CAIGRGANTEAFF

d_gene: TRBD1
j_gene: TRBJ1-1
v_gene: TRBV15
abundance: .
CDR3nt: TGTGCCACCAGCATAGTGGACAGGATGAACACTGAAGCTTTCTTT
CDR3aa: CATSIVDRMNTEAFF

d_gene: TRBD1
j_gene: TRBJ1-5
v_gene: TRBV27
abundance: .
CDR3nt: TGTGCCAGCAGTCCGACTGGGACAGGGTGGAATCAGCCCCAGCATTTT
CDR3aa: CASSPTGTGWNQPQHF

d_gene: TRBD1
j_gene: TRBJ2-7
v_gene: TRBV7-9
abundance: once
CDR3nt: TGTGCCAGCAGCCAGGACAGGGACTACGAGCAGTACTTC
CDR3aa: CASSQDRDYEQYF

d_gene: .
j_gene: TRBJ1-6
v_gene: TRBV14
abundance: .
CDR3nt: TGTGCCAGCAGCCAAGATTATGGTGGGGCGCCCCGAGGCTATAATTCACCCCTCCACTTT
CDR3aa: CASSQDYGGAPRGYNSPLHF

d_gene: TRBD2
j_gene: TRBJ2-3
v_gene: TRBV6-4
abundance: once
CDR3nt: TGTGCCAGCAGTGTTTTTAGCGGGAGGGCCACAGATACGCAGTATTTT
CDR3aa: CASSVFSGRATDTQYF

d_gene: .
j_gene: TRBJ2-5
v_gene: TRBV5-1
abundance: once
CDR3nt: TGCGCCAGCAGCAAGGGACACCCCCAAGAGACCCAGTACTTC
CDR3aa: CASSKGHPQETQYF

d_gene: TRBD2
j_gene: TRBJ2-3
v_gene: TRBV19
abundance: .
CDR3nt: TGTGCCAGTAGTATAGCGGCTAGCGGGCACACAGATACGCAGTATTTT
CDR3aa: CASSIAASGHTDTQYF

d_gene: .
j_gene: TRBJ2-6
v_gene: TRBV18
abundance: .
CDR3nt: TGTGCCAGCTCAAGGGGAATTACGGTCTCTGGGGCCAACGTCCTGACTTTC
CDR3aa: CASSRGITVSGANVLTF

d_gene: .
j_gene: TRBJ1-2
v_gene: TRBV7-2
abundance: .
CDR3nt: TGTGCCAGCAGCTTAACCCAGGTCCATGGCTACACCTTC
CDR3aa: CASSLTQVHGYTF

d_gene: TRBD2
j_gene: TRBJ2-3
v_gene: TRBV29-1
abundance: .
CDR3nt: TGCAGCGTTGAGGGCGGGAGGGCCAGCGATACGCAGTATTTT
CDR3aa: CSVEGGRASDTQYF

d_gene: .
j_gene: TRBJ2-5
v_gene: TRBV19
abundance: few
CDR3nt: TGTGCCAGTAATTCAGGGGCAGAGACCCAGTACTTC
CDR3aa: CASNSGAETQYF

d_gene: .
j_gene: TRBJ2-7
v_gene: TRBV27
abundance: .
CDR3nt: TGTGCCAGCAGTCCGCAAGGACAGCCGAGGGTTGGTTACGAGCAGTACTTC
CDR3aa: CASSPQGQPRVGYEQYF